What follows is one T cell receptor beta chain and its context. The data belong to a study of pediatric ulcerative colitis. Germline V lookup: CDR1 SGHAT, CDR2 FQNNGV. The CDR3 is 15 amino acids. V lost 4 bases and J lost 4; bases outside the gene matches: 9. During colonoscopy, one to two rectal pinch biopsies were collected. Repertoires were generated with immunoSEQ multiplex PCR, while TCRdb's copy carries only in-frame clones and drops some. The data hold 40,000 to 55,000 clones, with 78% observed a single time. The origin of this receptor is a girl aged 5-17 years with moderate ulcerative colitis. Sequences were obtained from gut tissue. This sequence joins TRBV11-2 and TRBJ1-1; 7 positions match TRBD1. The CDR3, as DNA: TGTGCCAGCAGCTCCCTGTCTGCAGGGGGCACTGAAGCTTTCTTT. As protein: CASSSLSAGGTEAFF.